What follows is one T cell receptor (beta chain) and its context. CDR3 length: 15 amino acids. Deletions cut 2 bases from V and 6 bases from J, with 16 bases between. Germline V gene sequence: CDR1 MNHEY, CDR2 SVGEGT. The entry originates in a study of T cell responses to AZD1222 COVID-19 vaccine. The protocol was immunoSEQ multiplex PCR, while the TCRdb copy is restricted to in-frame clones and leaves out a portion. The sample lists about 69,000 clones; about 80% were seen once. The chain combines TRBV6-2 or TRBV6-3 with TRBJ1-1, with unresolved D. The clonotype comes from an adult who received the AZD1222 COVID-19 vaccine. The sequencing used peripheral blood, collected 28 days after the second AZD1222 dose. CDR3 region: CASSYSSVGRAEAFF. CDR3 DNA sequence: TGTGCCAGCAGTTACAGTTCGGTAGGGCGCGCTGAAGCTTTCTTT.